This TCR beta chain was retrieved from a study of T cells in tuberculosis. For the study at large: In South Africa, adults with active tuberculosis were compared with IGRA-negative and latently infected IGRA-positive adolescents. General observations from the study: Smaller alpha distances in active tuberculosis partly reflected shorter CDR3-alpha lengths.

At study entry, adolescents had tuberculin skin tests and IGRA screening. Each clinical donor contributed on average about 100,000 T cells from unsorted cryopreserved PBMC. Libraries were prepared by immunoSEQ multiplex PCR; TCRdb keeps only in-frame clonotypes and omits some of them. The sample has 25,000 to 35,000 clones, 90% seen once; the top ten hold around 6.1%. The V gene lost 4 bases and the J gene lost 5 bases, with 14 bases spanning the gap. This CDR3 has 13 amino acids. The germline V gene encodes CDR1 SQVTM and CDR2 ANQGSEA. With regard to this clone: Its target is unknown.

Sequenced: PBMCs. This clonotype was sampled from a donor between 10 and 29 years old with latent tuberculosis or without tuberculosis infection. The V and J genes are TRBV29-1 and TRBJ1-1, with D maybe TRBD1 (6 bases). The CDR3 region is CSVAWGRGTEAFF. CDR3 in DNA: TGCAGCGTTGCTTGGGGGCGCGGGACTGAAGCTTTCTTT.